The present T cell receptor beta chain was sequenced within a study of T cells in Graves' hyperthyroidism and ophthalmopathy. Broader study findings: The majority of expanded thyroid clonotypes above 0.001 also appeared in blood. Ophthalmopathy cases were set apart from stable hyperthyroidism by a 13 V-J model.

Patients showing uncontrolled infection, other autoimmune disease, pregnancy or lactation were ineligible. RNA transcripts were the template for amplifying TCR beta CDR3 regions. Initially, a first-round RT-PCR of the TCR CDR3 employed the HTBI primer set. One entry per CDR3 protein results from TCRdb running MiXCR on the multiplex PCR reads. This table holds roughly 500,000 distinct CDR3 sequences, 40% to 50% found once. With respect to this clonotype: Its antigen is currently unknown.

The sample was peripheral blood or thyroid tissue (not recorded which). The clonotype originates from an adult woman with Graves' disease, either hyperthyroidism or ophthalmopathy (not recorded which).

Here the CDR3 reads CASSLGSKQYF. CDR3 in DNA: TGTGCCAGCAGCTTGGGGAGTAAGCAGTACTTC. The J gene is TRBJ2-7, the V gene TRBV7-2; a weak D match, TRBD2 (5 bases). CDR3 size: 11 residues. The germline gives CDR1 SGHTA, CDR2 FQGNSA. V shed 3 bases and J shed 8 bases, with 8 bases lying between them.